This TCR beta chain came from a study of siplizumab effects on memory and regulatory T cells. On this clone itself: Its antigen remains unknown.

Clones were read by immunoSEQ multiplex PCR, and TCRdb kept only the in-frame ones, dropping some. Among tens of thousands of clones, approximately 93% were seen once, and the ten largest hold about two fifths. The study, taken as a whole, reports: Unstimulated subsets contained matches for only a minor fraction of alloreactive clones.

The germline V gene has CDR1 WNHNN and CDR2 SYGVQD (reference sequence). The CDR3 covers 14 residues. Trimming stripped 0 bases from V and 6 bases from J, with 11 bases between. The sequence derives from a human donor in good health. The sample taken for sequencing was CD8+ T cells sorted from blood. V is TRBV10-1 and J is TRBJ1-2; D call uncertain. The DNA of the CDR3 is TGCGCCAGCAGTGAGTCGCGGGGATCGGATGGCTACACCTTC. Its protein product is CASSESRGSDGYTF.